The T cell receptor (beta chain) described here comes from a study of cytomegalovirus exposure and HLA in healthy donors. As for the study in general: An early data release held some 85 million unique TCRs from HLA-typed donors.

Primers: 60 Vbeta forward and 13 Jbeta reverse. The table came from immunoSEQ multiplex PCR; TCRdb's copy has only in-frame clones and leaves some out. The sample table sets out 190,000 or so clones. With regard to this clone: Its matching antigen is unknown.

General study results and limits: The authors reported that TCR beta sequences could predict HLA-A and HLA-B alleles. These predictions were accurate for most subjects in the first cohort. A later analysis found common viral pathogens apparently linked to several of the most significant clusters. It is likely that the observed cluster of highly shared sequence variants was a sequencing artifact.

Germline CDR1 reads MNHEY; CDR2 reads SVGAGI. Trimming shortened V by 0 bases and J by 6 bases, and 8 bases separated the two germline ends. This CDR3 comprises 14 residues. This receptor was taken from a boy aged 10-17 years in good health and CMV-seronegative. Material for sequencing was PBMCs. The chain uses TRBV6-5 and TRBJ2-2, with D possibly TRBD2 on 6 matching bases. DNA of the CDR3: TGTGCCAGCAGTTACTCAGGGAGGCCCGGGGAGCTGTTTTTT. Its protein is CASSYSGRPGELFF.